Listed here are 22 T cell receptor beta chains from one sample, sequenced in a study of response to subunit inactivated influenza vaccine. TCRdb re-derived calls from the RT-PCR reads in MiXCR, one entry per CDR3 protein. The repertoire consists of 540,000 or so distinct CDR3 sequences, with around 13% occurring once and the leading ten covering about an eighth. Sequencing was performed on PBMCs from blood, taken roughly 6 weeks after vaccination. Every receptor here comes from a man in his forties or fifties who received an inactivated influenza vaccine.

The J gene is TRBJ2-5, the V gene TRBV11-3; D remains unclear. The V and J ends lost 4 bases and 5 bases respectively, with 11 bases between them. CDR3 length: 13 residues. The germline gives CDR1 SGHNT, CDR2 YENEEA. The CDR3 region has the DNA TGTGCCAGCAGCTCAACATTACAGGAGACCCAGTACTTC. It translates to CASSSTLQETQYF. Full variable domain (missing parts from reference TRBV11-3 and TRBJ2-5): EAGVVQSPRYKIIEKKQPVAFWCNPISGHNTLYWYLQNLGQGPELLIRYENEEAVDDSQLPKDRFSAERLKGVDSTLKIQPAELGDSAVYLCASSSTLQETQYFGPGTRLLVL.

The rearrangement joins TRBV7-2 to TRBJ2-7; D gene unclear. CDR3 length: 14 residues. V was clipped by 3 bases and J by 5 bases, with 14 bases between them. Germline lookup yields CDR1 SGHTA and CDR2 FQGNSA. The CDR3 region is CASSLDRASHEQYF. CDR3 bases: TGTGCCAGCAGCTTGGATAGGGCTTCCCACGAGCAGTACTTC.

This clonotype was seen ten or more times. The V call is TRBV20-1, the J call TRBJ2-7; 12 bases align to TRBD2. The length of the CDR3 is 17 residues. Germline CDR1 and CDR2: DFQATT and SNEGSKA (reference sequence). Trimming removed 4 bases from V and 4 bases from J; junction bases left unmatched: 14. The CDR3 loop is CSATILAGGPFTYEQYF. The CDR3 nucleotides are TGCAGTGCTACCATACTAGCGGGAGGCCCCTTTACTTACGAGCAGTACTTC.

The V call is TRBV20-1, the J call TRBJ1-1; 9 bases line up with TRBD1. CDR1 is DFQATT and CDR2 is SNEGSKA in the germline V gene (reference sequence). The CDR3 is 18 amino acids. Unmatched junction bases numbered 16, after V lost 0 bases and J lost 5 bases. CDR3 coding DNA: TGCAGTGCTAGAGACTTAACCCGGGACAGGGTGTTTCGTACTGAAGCTTTCTTT. This gives the protein CSARDLTRDRVFRTEAFF.

The chain couples TRBV5-1 to TRBJ2-7; D is uncertain. Germline CDR1 SGHRS, CDR2 YFSETQ. V shed 0 bases and J shed 4 bases, with 8 bases lying between them. The CDR3 sequence is 13 residues long. CDR3 sequence: CASSLVTHYEQYF. CDR3 DNA sequence: TGCGCCAGCAGCTTGGTAACACATTACGAGCAGTACTTC.

This clonotype turned up a few times. The chain recombines TRBV5-1 with TRBJ2-3; 12 bases are a match to TRBD1. Germline values: CDR1 SGHRS, CDR2 YFSETQ. This CDR3 contains 15 residues. After removal of 3 bases from V and 9 bases from J, the junction contained 8 bases not matched to a gene. The DNA for the CDR3 is TGCGCCAGCAGCTGGGGACAGGGGGCGCCCCCCACGCAGTATTTT. This translates into CASSWGQGAPPTQYF.

In the case of this clonotype: This may arise from a read error, as a much more abundant clone is one base away. The chain employs TRBV3-1 and TRBJ2-1, with 8 bases matching TRBD2. The CDR3 totals 17 residues. Per the germline V gene, CDR1 is LGHDT and CDR2 is YNNKEL (reference sequence). The CDR3: CACSQAALAGSYNEQFF. CDR3 DNA sequence: TGTGCCTGCAGCCAAGCGGCGCTAGCGGGCTCCTACAATGAGCAGTTCTTC.

The genes are TRBV12-3 or TRBV12-4 and TRBJ2-1; 12 bases fit TRBD2. This CDR3 has 16 residues. The J segment lost 4 bases and the V segment lost 5 bases, leaving 6 bases of the junction unmatched. CDR3 coding DNA: TGTGCCAGCAGTCCATGGACTAGCGGGGCTTACAATGAGCAGTTCTTC. It encodes CASSPWTSGAYNEQFF.

Many counts were recorded for this clonotype. The chain combines TRBV20-1 with TRBJ2-5; D gene unclear. The germline V and J ends were trimmed by 5 bases and 3 bases, with 7 bases remaining between them. This CDR3 has 11 residues. Germline assignment: CDR1 DFQATT and CDR2 SNEGSKA (reference sequence). The CDR3 DNA sequence: TGCAGTGCTCGTGTCGAAGAGACCCAGTACTTC. The encoded protein is CSARVEETQYF.

The sample holds a few counts of this clonotype. V is TRBV20-1 and J is TRBJ2-1; 10 nucleotides agree with TRBD2. Germline V CDR1 and CDR2: DFQATT, SNEGSKA (reference sequence). The CDR3 loop spans 15 amino acids. Trimming took 5 bases from V and 9 from J; bases not matched to a gene: 13. The CDR3: CSAPDGSGGGFEQFF. The CDR3 DNA follows: TGCAGTGCTCCAGATGGGAGCGGGGGGGGGTTTGAGCAGTTCTTC.

This clonotype was seen only a few times. The genes are TRBV28 and TRBJ1-2, with unresolved D. The CDR3 is 15 amino acids. The V and J ends lost 6 bases and 1 base respectively, with 15 bases between them. Germline CDR1 and CDR2: MDHEN and SYDVKM. CDR3 amino acids: CASSPVEQLNYGYTF. The CDR3 DNA is TGTGCCAGCAGCCCGGTGGAACAGCTTAACTATGGCTACACCTTC.

This clonotype was seen a handful of times. This chain connects TRBV20-1 to TRBJ2-1; 7 bases fit TRBD2. The CDR3 spans 19 residues. Germline trimming cut 6 bases from V and 3 bases from J; bases unmatched to any gene: 23. Germline V gene data show CDR1 as DFQATT and CDR2 as SNEGSKA (reference sequence). The DNA for the CDR3 is TGCAGTGCCCTATCCCCTCCTCGACCCTGGACTAGTGTCTACAATGAGCAGTTCTTC. Its protein is CSALSPPRPWTSVYNEQFF.

This clonotype came up many times. The V gene is TRBV11-2, the J gene TRBJ2-3; 8 bases match TRBD2. The CDR3 has 18 amino acids. CDR1 and CDR2 from the germline V gene are SGHAT and FQNNGV. V lost 4 bases and J lost 0; bases outside the gene matches: 12. The DNA for the CDR3 is TGTGCCAGCAGCTCCCGCCCGGCGGGGGGATCTAGCACAGATACGCAGTATTTT. This codes for CASSSRPAGGSSTDTQYF.

The gene calls are TRBV20-1 and TRBJ2-1, with 7 bases matching TRBD1. The V gene end was trimmed by 4 bases and the J gene end by 4 bases; junction bases not matched to a gene: 7. Germline CDR1 is DFQATT and CDR2 is SNEGSKA (reference sequence). CDR3 length: 14 residues. Written as DNA, the CDR3 is TGCAGTGCTACCACCGGGACAGCGTACAATGAGCAGTTCTTC. It codes for CSATTGTAYNEQFF.

This clonotype was picked up many times. The chain combines TRBV20-1 with TRBJ2-5; D assignment may be TRBD1 or TRBD2 (5 bases each). CDR3 length equals 12 residues. Trimming pared 5 bases from V and 5 bases from J, leaving 12 bases between. Per the germline V gene, CDR1 is DFQATT and CDR2 is SNEGSKA (reference sequence). The CDR3 DNA sequence: TGCAGTGCTCGGCAGGGCGGGGAGACCCAGTACTTC. It yields the protein CSARQGGETQYF.

V gene TRBV11-2 combines with J gene TRBJ2-3; D call uncertain. The CDR3 contains 17 residues. Germline V lookup: CDR1 SGHAT, CDR2 FQNNGV. V was shortened by 6 bases and J by 0 bases, with 19 bases between the two germline ends. The CDR3 is CASRPYRVRRSTDTQYF. Written as DNA, the CDR3 is TGTGCCAGCAGACCTTACCGGGTCCGCCGTAGCACAGATACGCAGTATTTT.

The V call is TRBV24-1, the J call TRBJ2-2; D unresolved. The CDR3 runs to 13 residues. CDR1 is KGHDR and CDR2 is SFDVKD in the germline V gene. Trimming took 4 bases from V and 3 from J, leaving 5 bases between them. The DNA for the CDR3 is TGTGCCACCAGTGACAGTTACACCGGGGAGCTGTTTTTT. Protein sequence: CATSDSYTGELFF.

The genes are TRBV7-2 and TRBJ1-1, with a weak D call TRBD1 (5 bases). Germline V gives CDR1 SGHTA, CDR2 FQGNSA. Trimming stripped 1 base from V and 7 bases from J, with 13 bases between. This CDR3 contains 14 residues. The CDR3 loop is CASSLGAGHGEAFF. CDR3 nucleotide sequence: TGTGCCAGCAGCTTAGGGGCAGGGCACGGTGAAGCTTTCTTT.

The V call is TRBV11-2, the J call TRBJ2-7; 7 nucleotides agree with TRBD2. V lost 6 bases, J lost 0 bases, and 11 bases stayed unmatched. This CDR3 has 16 amino acids. Germline assignment: CDR1 SGHAT and CDR2 FQNNGV. For the CDR3, the DNA is TGTGCCAGCAGGCTGCTCGGGCGGGAGAGCTCCTACGAGCAGTACTTC. Translating it yields CASRLLGRESSYEQYF. Drawing the rest from reference TRBV11-2 and TRBJ2-7, the complete variable domain is EAGVAQSPRYKIIEKRQSVAFWCNPISGHATLYWYQQILGQGPKLLIQFQNNGVVDDSQLPKDRFSAERLKGVDSTLKIQPAKLEDSAVYLCASRLLGRESSYEQYFGPGTRLTVT.

This clonotype was seen at least ten times. The CDR3 coding sequence is TGTGCCAGCACCCGGGACGTATCGAGCGGGGGGACCGCTAACGAGCAGTACTTC. It specifies CASTRDVSSGGTANEQYF. The chain is built from TRBV6-2 or TRBV6-3 and TRBJ2-7; 9 bases align to TRBD2. The junction had 21 bases not matched to a gene; V was cut back by 7 bases and J by 5 bases. Germline CDR1 reads MNHEY; CDR2 reads SVGEGT. The CDR3 has 18 amino acids.

This clonotype was detected a few times. This chain uses TRBV7-9 with TRBJ1-4; a weak D match, TRBD1 (6 bases). CDR3 length: 14 amino acids. V lost 5 bases and J 5 bases, leaving 12 bases between the germline ends. Germline CDR1 SEHNR, CDR2 FQNEAQ (reference sequence). The CDR3 coding sequence is TGTGCCAGCAGCCGGGACACGGGGAATGAAAAACTGTTTTTT. Translating gives CASSRDTGNEKLFF.

The chain links TRBV2 to TRBJ2-3; D not certain. This CDR3 comprises 13 residues. The V end lost 6 bases, the J end lost 5 bases, and 12 bases lay between the germline ends. Germline values: CDR1 SNHLY, CDR2 FYNNEI. The CDR3 DNA follows: TGTGCCAGCAGGGGTAGCCACTTAGATACGCAGTATTTT. The encoded protein is CASRGSHLDTQYF.